This T cell receptor beta chain emerged from a study of control samples from healthy donors and cancer patients. In its sample, this clone was seen a few times. The same CDR3 can be traced to other DNA sequences in this sample. The repertoire was sequenced with immunoSEQ multiplex PCR; TCRdb's copy has only in-frame clones and lacks some. Here the sample spans approximately 130,000 clones, around 87% being singletons. Trimming stripped 5 bases from V and 1 base from J, with 16 bases between. Germline loops: CDR1 SGHVS, CDR2 FQNEAQ. CDR3 length equals 16 residues. V and J are TRBV7-8 and TRBJ2-3; D gene uncertain. The TCR sequence derives from a man aged 35-49 years in good health. Sequences were obtained from blood. This chain's CDR3 is CASSPLDRGGTDTQYF. The CDR3 DNA is TGTGCCAGCAGCCCCTTAGATCGCGGAGGCACAGATACGCAGTATTTT.